The 8 T cell receptor beta chains below were found in one sample sequenced in a study of graft-versus-host responses after intestinal transplantation. Some clones are missing from TCRdb's copy, which holds only in-frame ones; the method was immunoSEQ multiplex PCR. The sample includes about 39,000 clones, 93% seen only once; the top ten take about 3.5%. This specimen consisted of PBMCs, obtained 700 to 850 days after intestinal transplantation. Source of these receptors: a human patient who received an intestinal transplant, so some T cells may come from the graft donor.

The gene calls are TRBV21-1 and TRBJ1-5. TRBV21-1 counts as a pseudogene. This CDR3 comprises 18 residues. CDR3 sequence (DNA): TGTGCCAGCAGCAAAGCGTCGGGGGGGAGTTGGAGCAATCAGCCCCAGCATTTT. Protein sequence: CASSKASGGSWSNQPQHF.

The V and J genes are TRBV5-1 and TRBJ2-3; D unclear. Germline loops: CDR1 SGHRS, CDR2 YFSETQ. The CDR3 sequence is 13 residues long. Trimming stripped 0 bases from V and 6 bases from J, with 8 bases between. The CDR3 loop is CASSLEGSDTQYF. The CDR3 DNA follows: TGCGCCAGCAGCTTGGAAGGGTCCGATACGCAGTATTTT. The whole variable domain, filled in from reference TRBV5-1 and TRBJ2-3, reads KAGVTQTPRYLIKTRGQQVTLSCSPISGHRSVSWYQQTPGQGLQFLFEYFSETQRNKGNFPGRFSGRQFSNSRSEMNVSTLELGDSALYLCASSLEGSDTQYFGPGTRLTVL.

The chain recombines TRBV2 with TRBJ1-2; 8 positions agree with TRBD1. V shed 7 bases, J shed 10 bases, and the junction held 14 bases outside the gene matches. This CDR3 spans 14 amino acids. Germline V gene lookup returns CDR1 SNHLY and CDR2 FYNNEI. CDR3: CASTNQGASGPYTF. The CDR3, as DNA: TGTGCCAGCACCAATCAGGGGGCCTCGGGCCCCTACACCTTC. Filled out from reference TRBV2 and TRBJ1-2, the complete variable domain reads EPEVTQTPSHQVTQMGQEVILRCVPISNHLYFYWYRQILGQKVEFLVSFYNNEISEKSEIFDDQFSVERPDGSNFTLKIRSTKLEDSAMYFCASTNQGASGPYTFGSGTRLTVV.

The CDR3 DNA sequence: TGTGCCAGCAGCTTGGGGCTAGCTGTCAATGAGCAGTTCTTC. Protein: CASSLGLAVNEQFF. The chain is built from TRBV5-6 and TRBJ2-1; TRBD2 might be the D (5 bases). CDR1 is SGHDT, CDR2 YYEEEE, per germline. The CDR3 contains 14 residues. Trimming removed 0 bases at V and 6 bases at J, with 10 bases between.

The rearrangement links TRBV7-9 to TRBJ2-7; D may be TRBD1 (6 bases). The CDR3 sequence is 14 residues long. Germline V gives CDR1 SEHNR, CDR2 FQNEAQ (reference sequence). Deletions cut 5 bases from V and 1 base from J, with 12 bases between. The CDR3 reads CASSTEGESYEQYF. CDR3 sequence (DNA): TGTGCCAGCAGCACCGAGGGGGAGTCCTACGAGCAGTACTTC.

This chain uses TRBV7-3 with TRBJ2-1, with 11 positions matching TRBD2. V lost 5 bases, J lost 3 bases, and 6 bases stayed unmatched. CDR1 is SGHTA, CDR2 FQGTGA, per germline. This CDR3 spans 16 amino acids. The CDR3 loop reads CASSVAGGPIYNEQFF. The DNA of the CDR3 is TGTGCCAGCAGCGTAGCGGGGGGGCCGATCTACAATGAGCAGTTCTTC.

This clone was detected once. The chain employs TRBV2 and TRBJ2-7; D is possibly TRBD2 (6 bases). Per the germline V gene, CDR1 is SNHLY and CDR2 is FYNNEI. CDR3 length equals 14 residues. V was trimmed by 8 bases and J by 2 bases, leaving 16 bases between them. CDR3 in DNA: TGTGCCAGCTCCTATAAGGGAGGCGCCTACGAGCAGTACTTC. This encodes CASSYKGGAYEQYF.

The rearrangement links TRBV30 to TRBJ1-1; the match to TRBD1 covers 7 bases. This CDR3 has 15 residues. V lost 2 bases, J lost 0 bases, and 6 bases stayed unmatched. CDR1 is GTSNPN and CDR2 is SVGIG in the germline V gene (reference sequence). The CDR3 DNA sequence: TGTGCCTGGAGTCCCAAGACAGGGTTGAACACTGAAGCTTTCTTT. Its translation is CAWSPKTGLNTEAFF. The full variable domain, with the rest looked up from reference TRBV30 and TRBJ1-1, is SQTIHQWPATLVQPVGSPLSLECTVEGTSNPNLYWYRQAAGRGLQLLFYSVGIGQISSEVPQNLSASRPQDRQFILSSKKLLLSDSGFYLCAWSPKTGLNTEAFFGQGTRLTVV.